The text below deals with one T cell receptor beta chain. In the original workflow: How many nucleated cells were present was estimated from reference gene primer amplification. Clones were sequenced by immunoSEQ multiplex PCR, and TCRdb holds only the in-frame ones, with some missing. V, J and clone size reflect that table, while D and trimming were determined from the DNA. The table has 190,000 or so clones, roughly 80% seen once. The germline V gene encodes CDR1 MGHRA and CDR2 YSYEKL. The CDR3 runs 16 residues. Trimming took 4 bases from V and 3 from J, leaving 16 bases between them. The sample belongs to a study of blood T cell repertoires in COVID-19. On the study more broadly: COVID-19 samples collected from the United States, Italy and Spain covered acute and convalescent phases.

The receptor comes from a man aged 55-75 years with COVID-19, enrolled during active disease. The chain links TRBV4-1 to TRBJ1-3, with D possibly being TRBD1 (5 bases). Sequences were obtained from peripheral blood. This CDR3 reads CASSREPPGNGNTIYF. In DNA, the CDR3 is TGCGCCAGCAGCCGAGAGCCCCCAGGGAATGGAAACACCATATATTTT.